Included here is one T cell receptor beta chain sequence, with context. The entry originates in a study of T cell changes during pregnancy in multiple sclerosis. Germline V gene lookup returns CDR1 SGDLS and CDR2 YYNGEE. This CDR3 comprises 15 residues. The junction had 9 bases not matched to a gene; V was cut back by 4 bases and J by 8 bases. Generated by immunoSEQ multiplex PCR, the TCRdb table keeps only in-frame clones and is missing some. The data contain some 56,000 clones, about 94% of them singletons. The sequencing used peripheral blood, collected in the third trimester of pregnancy. The source is a female donor in good health, enrolled as a control in a pregnancy study. This rearrangement joins TRBV9 to TRBJ2-1; the match to TRBD2 covers 10 bases. CDR3 amino acids: CASSPQAGGPHEQFF. CDR3 in DNA: TGTGCCAGCAGCCCCCAAGCGGGGGGGCCTCATGAGCAGTTCTTC.